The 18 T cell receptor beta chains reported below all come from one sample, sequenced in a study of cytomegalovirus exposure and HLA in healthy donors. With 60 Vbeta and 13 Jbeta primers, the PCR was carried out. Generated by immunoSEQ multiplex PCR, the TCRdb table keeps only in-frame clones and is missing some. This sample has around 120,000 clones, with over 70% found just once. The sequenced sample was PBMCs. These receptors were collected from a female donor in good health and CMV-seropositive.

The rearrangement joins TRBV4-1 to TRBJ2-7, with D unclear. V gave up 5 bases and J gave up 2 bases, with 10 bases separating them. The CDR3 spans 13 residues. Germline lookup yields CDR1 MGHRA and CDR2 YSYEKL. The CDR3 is CASSSQEPYEQYF. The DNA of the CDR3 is TGCGCCAGCAGCTCCCAGGAACCCTACGAGCAGTACTTC.

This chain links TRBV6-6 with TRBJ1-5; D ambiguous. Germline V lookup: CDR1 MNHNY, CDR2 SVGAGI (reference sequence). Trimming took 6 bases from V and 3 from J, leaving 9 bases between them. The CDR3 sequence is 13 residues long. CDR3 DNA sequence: TGTGCCAGCAGCTTAGACAACAATCAGCCCCAGCATTTT. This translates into CASSLDNNQPQHF.

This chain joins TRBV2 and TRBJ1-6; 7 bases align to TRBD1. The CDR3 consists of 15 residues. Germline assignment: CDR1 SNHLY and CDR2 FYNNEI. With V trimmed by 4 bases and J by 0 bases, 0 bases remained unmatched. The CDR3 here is CASSGDSSYNSPLHF. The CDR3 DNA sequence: TGTGCCAGCAGTGGGGACAGCTCCTATAATTCACCCCTCCACTTT.

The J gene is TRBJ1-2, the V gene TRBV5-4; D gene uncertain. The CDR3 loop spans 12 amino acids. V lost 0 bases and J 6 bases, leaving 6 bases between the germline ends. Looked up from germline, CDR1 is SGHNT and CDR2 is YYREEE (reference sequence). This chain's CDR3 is CASSLARDGYTF. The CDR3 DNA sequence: TGTGCCAGCAGCTTGGCACGGGATGGCTACACCTTC.

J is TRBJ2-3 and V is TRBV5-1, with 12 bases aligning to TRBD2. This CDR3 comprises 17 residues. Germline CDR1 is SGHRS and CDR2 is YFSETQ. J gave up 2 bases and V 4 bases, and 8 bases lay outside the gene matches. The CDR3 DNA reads TGCGCCAGCAGCCCCCAGGCTAGCGGGGGGGTCACAGATACGCAGTATTTT. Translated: CASSPQASGGVTDTQYF.

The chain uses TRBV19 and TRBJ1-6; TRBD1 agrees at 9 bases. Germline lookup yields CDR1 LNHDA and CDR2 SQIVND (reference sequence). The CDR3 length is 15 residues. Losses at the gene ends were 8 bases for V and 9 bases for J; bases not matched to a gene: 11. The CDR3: CASSQVGQGSSPLHF. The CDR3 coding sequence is TGTGCCAGTTCTCAAGTGGGACAGGGTAGTTCACCCCTCCACTTT.

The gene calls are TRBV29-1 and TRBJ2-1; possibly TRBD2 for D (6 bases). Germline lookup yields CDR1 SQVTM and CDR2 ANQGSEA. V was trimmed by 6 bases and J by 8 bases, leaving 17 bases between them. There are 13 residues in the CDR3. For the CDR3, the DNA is TGCAGCGTCCACCGGGACTTAGACTATGAGCAGTTCTTC. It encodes CSVHRDLDYEQFF.

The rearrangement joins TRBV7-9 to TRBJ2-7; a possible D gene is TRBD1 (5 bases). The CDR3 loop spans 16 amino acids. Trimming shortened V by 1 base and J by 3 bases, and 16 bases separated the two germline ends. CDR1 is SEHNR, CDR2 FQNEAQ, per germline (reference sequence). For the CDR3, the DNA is TGTGCCAGCAGCTTAGGGTTCACAGTTGGACACTACGAGCAGTACTTC. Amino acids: CASSLGFTVGHYEQYF.

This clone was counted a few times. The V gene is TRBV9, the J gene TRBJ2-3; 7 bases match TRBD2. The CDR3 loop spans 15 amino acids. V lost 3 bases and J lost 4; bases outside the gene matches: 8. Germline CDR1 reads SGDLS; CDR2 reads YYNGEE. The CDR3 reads CASSAGGGYADTQYF. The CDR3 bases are TGTGCCAGCAGCGCTGGGGGGGGGTATGCAGATACGCAGTATTTT.

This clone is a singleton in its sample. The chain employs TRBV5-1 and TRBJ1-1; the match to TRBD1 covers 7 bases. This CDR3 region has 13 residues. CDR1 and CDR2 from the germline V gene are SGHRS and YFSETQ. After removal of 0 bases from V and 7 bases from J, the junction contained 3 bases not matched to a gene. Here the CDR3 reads CASSLGQGDEAFF. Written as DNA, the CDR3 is TGCGCCAGCAGCTTGGGACAGGGTGATGAAGCTTTCTTT.

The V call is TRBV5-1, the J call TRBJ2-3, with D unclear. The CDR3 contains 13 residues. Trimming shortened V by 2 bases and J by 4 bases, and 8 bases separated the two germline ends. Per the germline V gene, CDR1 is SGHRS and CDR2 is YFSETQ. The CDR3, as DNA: TGCGCCAGCAGCTTAACACCTTCAGATACGCAGTATTTT. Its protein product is CASSLTPSDTQYF.

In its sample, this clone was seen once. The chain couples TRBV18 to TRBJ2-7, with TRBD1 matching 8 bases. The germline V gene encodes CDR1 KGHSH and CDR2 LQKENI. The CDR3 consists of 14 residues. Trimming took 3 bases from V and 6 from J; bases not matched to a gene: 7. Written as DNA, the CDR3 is TGTGCCAGCTCACCGGATACAGGGGGATCCGAGCAGTACTTC. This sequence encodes CASSPDTGGSEQYF.

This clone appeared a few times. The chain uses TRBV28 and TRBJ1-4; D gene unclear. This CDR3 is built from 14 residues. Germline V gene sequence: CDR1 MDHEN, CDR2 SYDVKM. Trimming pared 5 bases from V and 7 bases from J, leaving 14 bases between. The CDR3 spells CASSGRSGIEKLFF. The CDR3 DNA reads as TGTGCCAGCAGTGGGAGAAGTGGTATTGAAAAACTGTTTTTT.

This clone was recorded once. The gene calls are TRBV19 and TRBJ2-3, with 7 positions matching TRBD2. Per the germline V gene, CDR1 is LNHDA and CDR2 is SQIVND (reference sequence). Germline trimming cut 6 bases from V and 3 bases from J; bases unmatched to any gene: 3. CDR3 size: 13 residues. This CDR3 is CASSLSGTDTQYF. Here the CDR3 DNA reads TGTGCCAGTAGCCTTAGCGGGACAGATACGCAGTATTTT.

CDR3 protein: CAAQGQINEKLFF. The CDR3 DNA sequence: TGTGCCGCTCAGGGACAGATTAATGAAAAACTGTTTTTT. This sequence joins TRBV6-1 and TRBJ1-4; 7 positions match TRBD1. The J segment lost 4 bases and the V segment lost 11 bases, leaving 7 bases of the junction unmatched. The CDR3 is 13 residues long. Per the germline V gene, CDR1 is MNHNS and CDR2 is SASEGT.

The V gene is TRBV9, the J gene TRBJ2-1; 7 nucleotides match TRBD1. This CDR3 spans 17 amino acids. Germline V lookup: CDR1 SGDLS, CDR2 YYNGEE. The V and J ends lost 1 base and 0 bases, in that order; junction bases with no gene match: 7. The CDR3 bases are TGTGCCAGCAGCGTACGAGGGGGCCTAAGCTCCTACAATGAGCAGTTCTTC. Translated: CASSVRGGLSSYNEQFF. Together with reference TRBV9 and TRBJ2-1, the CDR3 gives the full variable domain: DSGVTQTPKHLITATGQRVTLRCSPRSGDLSVYWYQQSLDQGLQFLIQYYNGEERAKGNILERFSAQQFPDLHSELNLSSLELGDSALYFCASSVRGGLSSYNEQFFGPGTRLTVL.

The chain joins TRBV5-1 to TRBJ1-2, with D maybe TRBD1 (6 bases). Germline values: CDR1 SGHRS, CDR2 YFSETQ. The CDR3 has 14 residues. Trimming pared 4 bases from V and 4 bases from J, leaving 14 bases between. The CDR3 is CASSLSQGSYGYTF. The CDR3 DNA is TGCGCCAGCAGCCTCTCCCAGGGGAGCTATGGCTACACCTTC.

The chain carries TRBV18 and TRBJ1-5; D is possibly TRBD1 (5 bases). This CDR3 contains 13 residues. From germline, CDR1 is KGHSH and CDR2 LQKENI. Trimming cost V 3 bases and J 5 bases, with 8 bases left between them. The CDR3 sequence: CASSPQGYQPQHF. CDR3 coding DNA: TGTGCCAGCTCACCTCAGGGCTATCAGCCCCAGCATTTT. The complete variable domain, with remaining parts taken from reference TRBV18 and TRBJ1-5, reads NAGVMQNPRHLVRRRGQEARLRCSPMKGHSHVYWYRQLPEEGLKFMVYLQKENIIDESGMPKERFSAEFPKEGPSILRIQQVVRGDSAAYFCASSPQGYQPQHFGDGTRLSIL.